This TCR beta chain was sequenced during a study of shared clonotypes between healthy human individuals. A single count supports this clone. CDR3 length: 15 amino acids. V shed 3 bases and J shed 0 bases, with 9 bases lying between them. From germline, CDR1 is MNHEY and CDR2 SMNVEV (reference sequence). CD8 cells classed as naive were CD45RO-negative and positively selected for CCR7, excluding terminally differentiated effector memory CD45RA+ cells. The material for each subset, its genomic DNA, was split evenly across several immunoSEQ plates. Clones were sequenced by immunoSEQ multiplex PCR, and TCRdb holds only the in-frame ones, with some missing. The table records around 580,000 clones, 95% to 98% of them present only once.

V is TRBV27 and J is TRBJ1-5; the D is unclear. Sequenced sample: naive CD8+ T cells sorted from blood. The sequence derives from a man aged 25 to 40 in good health. The CDR3 DNA reads TGTGCCAGCAGTTTTGGGCAGTATAGCAATCAGCCCCAGCATTTT. It specifies CASSFGQYSNQPQHF.